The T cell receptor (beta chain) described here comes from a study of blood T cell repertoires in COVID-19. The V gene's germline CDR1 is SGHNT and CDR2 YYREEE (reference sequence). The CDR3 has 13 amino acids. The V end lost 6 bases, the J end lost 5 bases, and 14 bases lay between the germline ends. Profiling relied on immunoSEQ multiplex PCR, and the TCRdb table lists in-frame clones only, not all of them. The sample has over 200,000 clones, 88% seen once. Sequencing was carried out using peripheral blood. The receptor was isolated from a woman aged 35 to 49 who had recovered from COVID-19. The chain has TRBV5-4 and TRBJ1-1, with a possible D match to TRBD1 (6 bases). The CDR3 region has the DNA TGTGCCAGCACCCCCCAGGGGCGGACTGAAGCTTTCTTT. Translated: CASTPQGRTEAFF.